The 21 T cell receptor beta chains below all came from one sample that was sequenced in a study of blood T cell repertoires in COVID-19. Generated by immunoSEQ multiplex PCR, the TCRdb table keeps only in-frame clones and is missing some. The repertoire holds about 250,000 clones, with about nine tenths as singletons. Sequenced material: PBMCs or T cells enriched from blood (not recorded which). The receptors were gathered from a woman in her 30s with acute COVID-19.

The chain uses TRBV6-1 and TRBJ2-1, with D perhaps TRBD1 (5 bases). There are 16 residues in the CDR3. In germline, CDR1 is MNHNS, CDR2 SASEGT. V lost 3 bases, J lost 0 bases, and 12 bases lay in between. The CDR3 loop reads CASSEQQGSSYNEQFF. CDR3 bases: TGTGCCAGCAGTGAGCAGCAGGGAAGCTCCTACAATGAGCAGTTCTTC.

The CDR3 region is CASGPQGGSYNEQFF. For the CDR3, the DNA is TGTGCCAGCGGCCCCCAGGGGGGCTCATACAATGAGCAGTTCTTC. V is TRBV5-4 and J is TRBJ2-1; a possible D gene is TRBD1 (7 bases). Trimming took 7 bases from V and 4 from J, leaving 18 bases between them. The CDR3 covers 15 residues. Germline CDR1 SGHNT, CDR2 YYREEE (reference sequence).

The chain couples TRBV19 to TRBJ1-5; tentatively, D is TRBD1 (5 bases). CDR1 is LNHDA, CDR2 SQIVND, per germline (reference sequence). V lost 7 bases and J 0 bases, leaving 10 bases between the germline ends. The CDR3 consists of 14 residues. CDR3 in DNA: TGTGCCAGTATTAAGACAGCTAGCAATCAGCCCCAGCATTTT. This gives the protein CASIKTASNQPQHF.

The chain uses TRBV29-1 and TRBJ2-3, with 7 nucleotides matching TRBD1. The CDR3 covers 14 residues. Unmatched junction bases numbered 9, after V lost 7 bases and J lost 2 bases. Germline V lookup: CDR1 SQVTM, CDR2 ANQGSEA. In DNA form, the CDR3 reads TGCAGCGGGAAGGACAGGCCAGTCACAGATACGCAGTATTTT. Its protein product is CSGKDRPVTDTQYF.

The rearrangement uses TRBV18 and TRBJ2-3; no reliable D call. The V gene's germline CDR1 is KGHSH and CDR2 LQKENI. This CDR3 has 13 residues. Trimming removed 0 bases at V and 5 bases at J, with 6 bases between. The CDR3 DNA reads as TGTGCCAGCTCACCACCTGGGCTAGATACGCAGTATTTT. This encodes CASSPPGLDTQYF.

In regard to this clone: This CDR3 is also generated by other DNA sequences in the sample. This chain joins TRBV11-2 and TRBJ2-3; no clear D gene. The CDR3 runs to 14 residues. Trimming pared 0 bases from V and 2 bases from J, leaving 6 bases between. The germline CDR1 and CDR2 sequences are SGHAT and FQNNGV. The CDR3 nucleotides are TGTGCCAGCAGCTTAGATAGATCCACAGATACGCAGTATTTT. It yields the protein CASSLDRSTDTQYF.

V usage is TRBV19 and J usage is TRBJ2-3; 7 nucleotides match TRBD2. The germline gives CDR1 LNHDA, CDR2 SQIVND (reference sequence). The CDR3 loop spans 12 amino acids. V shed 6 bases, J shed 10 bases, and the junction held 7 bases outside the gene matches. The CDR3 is CASRGTSAPQYF. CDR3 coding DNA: TGTGCCAGTAGAGGTACTAGCGCCCCGCAGTATTTT.

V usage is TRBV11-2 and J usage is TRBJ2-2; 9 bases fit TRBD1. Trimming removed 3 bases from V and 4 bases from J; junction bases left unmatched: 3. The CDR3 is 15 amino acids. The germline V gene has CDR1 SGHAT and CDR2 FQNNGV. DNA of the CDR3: TGTGCCAGCAGCTTTACAGGGGGCGGCACCGGGGAGCTGTTTTTT. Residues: CASSFTGGGTGELFF.

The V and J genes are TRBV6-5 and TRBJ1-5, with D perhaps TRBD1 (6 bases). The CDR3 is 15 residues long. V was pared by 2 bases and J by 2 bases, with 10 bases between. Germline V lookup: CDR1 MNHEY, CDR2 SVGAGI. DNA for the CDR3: TGTGCCAGCAGTTACCTTGGGGGCCGCAATCAGCCCCAGCATTTT. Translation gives CASSYLGGRNQPQHF.

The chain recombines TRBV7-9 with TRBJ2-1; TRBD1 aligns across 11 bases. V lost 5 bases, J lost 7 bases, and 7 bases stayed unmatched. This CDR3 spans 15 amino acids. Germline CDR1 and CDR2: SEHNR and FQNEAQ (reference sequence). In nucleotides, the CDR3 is TGTGCCAGCAGCGTCGGACAGGGGGCGCTGAATGAGCAGTTCTTC. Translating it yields CASSVGQGALNEQFF.

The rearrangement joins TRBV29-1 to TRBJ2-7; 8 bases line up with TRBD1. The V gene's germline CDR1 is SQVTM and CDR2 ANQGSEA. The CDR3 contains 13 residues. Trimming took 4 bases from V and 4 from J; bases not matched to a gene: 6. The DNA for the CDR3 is TGCAGCGTTGGGCAGGGGGCTTGGTACGAGCAGTACTTC. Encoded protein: CSVGQGAWYEQYF.

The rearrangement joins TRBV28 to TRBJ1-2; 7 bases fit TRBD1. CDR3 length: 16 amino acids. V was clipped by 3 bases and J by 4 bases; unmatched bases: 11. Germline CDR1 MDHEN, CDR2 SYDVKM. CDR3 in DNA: TGTGCCAGCAGTTTTTACCCCGACAGGGTAGGCTATGGCTACACCTTC. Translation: CASSFYPDRVGYGYTF.

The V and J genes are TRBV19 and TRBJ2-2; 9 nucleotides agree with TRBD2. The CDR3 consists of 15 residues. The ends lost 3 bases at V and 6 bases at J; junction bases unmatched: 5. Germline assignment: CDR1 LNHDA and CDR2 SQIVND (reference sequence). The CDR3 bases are TGTGCCAGTAGTATTTTGGGACTAGCCCCCGGGGAGCTGTTTTTT. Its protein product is CASSILGLAPGELFF.

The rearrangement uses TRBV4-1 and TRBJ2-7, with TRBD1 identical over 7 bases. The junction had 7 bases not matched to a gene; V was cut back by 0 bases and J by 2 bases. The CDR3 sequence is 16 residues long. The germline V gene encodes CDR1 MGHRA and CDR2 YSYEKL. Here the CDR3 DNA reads TGCGCCAGCAGCCAAGAAACCCTGACAGGGACCTACGAGCAGTACTTC. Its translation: CASSQETLTGTYEQYF.

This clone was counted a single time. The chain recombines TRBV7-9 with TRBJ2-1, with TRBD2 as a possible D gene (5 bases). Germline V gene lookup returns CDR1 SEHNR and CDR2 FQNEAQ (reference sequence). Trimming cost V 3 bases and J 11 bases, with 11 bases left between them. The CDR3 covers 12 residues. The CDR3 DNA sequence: TGTGCCAGCAGCTTGATGCGGGTACAGCAGTTCTTC. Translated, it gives CASSLMRVQQFF.

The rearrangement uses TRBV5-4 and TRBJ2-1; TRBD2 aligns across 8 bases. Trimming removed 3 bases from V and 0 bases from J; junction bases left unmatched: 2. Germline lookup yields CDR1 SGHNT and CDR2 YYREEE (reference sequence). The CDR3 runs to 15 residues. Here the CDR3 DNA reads TGTGCCAGCAGCTCGGGACTAGACTCCTACAATGAGCAGTTCTTC. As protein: CASSSGLDSYNEQFF. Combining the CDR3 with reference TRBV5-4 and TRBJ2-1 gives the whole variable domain ETGVTQSPTHLIKTRGQQVTLRCSSQSGHNTVSWYQQALGQGPQFIFQYYREEENGRGNFPPRFSGLQFPNYSSELNVNALELDDSALYLCASSSGLDSYNEQFFGPGTRLTVL.

The CDR3 sequence: CAISESYRVTGELFF. CDR3 nucleotide sequence: TGTGCCATCAGTGAGTCATACAGGGTCACCGGGGAGCTGTTTTTT. The V gene is TRBV10-3, the J gene TRBJ2-2; perhaps TRBD1 as D (6 bases). V dropped 0 bases and J dropped 4 bases, with 9 bases sitting between them. Germline V gene lookup returns CDR1 ENHRY and CDR2 SYGVKD. There are 15 residues in the CDR3.

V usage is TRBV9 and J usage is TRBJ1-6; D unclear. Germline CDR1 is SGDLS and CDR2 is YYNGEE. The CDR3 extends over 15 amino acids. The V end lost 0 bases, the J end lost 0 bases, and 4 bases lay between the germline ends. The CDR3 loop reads CASSVESSYNSPLHF. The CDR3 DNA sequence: TGTGCCAGCAGCGTAGAGAGCTCCTATAATTCACCCCTCCACTTT.

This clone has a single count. CDR3 sequence: CAWRKPGIGNTIYF. Here the CDR3 DNA reads TGTGCCTGGAGAAAACCGGGAATTGGAAACACCATATATTTT. The J gene is TRBJ1-3, the V gene TRBV30; D uncertain. CDR1 and CDR2 (germline): GTSNPN, SVGIG (reference sequence). V dropped 3 bases and J dropped 3 bases, with 12 bases sitting between them. CDR3 length: 14 residues.

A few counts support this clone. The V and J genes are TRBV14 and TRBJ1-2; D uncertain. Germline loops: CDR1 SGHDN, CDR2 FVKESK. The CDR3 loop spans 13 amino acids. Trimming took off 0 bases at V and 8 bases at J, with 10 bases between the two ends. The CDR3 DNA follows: TGTGCCAGCAGCCAAGATTTGGAGGGCGGCTACACCTTC. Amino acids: CASSQDLEGGYTF.

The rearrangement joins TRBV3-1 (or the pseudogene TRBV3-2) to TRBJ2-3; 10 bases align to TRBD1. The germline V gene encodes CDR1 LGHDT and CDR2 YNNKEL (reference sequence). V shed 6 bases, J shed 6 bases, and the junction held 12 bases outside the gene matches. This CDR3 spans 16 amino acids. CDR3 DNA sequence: TGTGCCAGCAGTCTACCCGGGACAGGGGAGGGGGATACGCAGTATTTT. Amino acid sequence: CASSLPGTGEGDTQYF.